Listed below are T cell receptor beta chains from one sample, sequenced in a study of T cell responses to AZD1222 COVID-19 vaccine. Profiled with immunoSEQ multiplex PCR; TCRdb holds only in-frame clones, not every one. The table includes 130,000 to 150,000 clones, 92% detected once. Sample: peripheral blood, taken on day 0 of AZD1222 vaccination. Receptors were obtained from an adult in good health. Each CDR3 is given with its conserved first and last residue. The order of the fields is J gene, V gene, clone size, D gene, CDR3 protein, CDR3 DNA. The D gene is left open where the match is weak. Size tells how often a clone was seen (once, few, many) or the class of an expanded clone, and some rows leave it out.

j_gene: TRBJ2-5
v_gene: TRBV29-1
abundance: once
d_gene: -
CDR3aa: CSVGVGETQYF
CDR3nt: TGCAGCGTTGGTGTAGGAGAGACCCAGTACTTC

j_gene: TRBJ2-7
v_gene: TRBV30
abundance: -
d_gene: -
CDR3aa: CAWSTGYLDYEQYF
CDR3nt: TGTGCCTGGAGTACTGGTTACCTAGACTACGAGCAGTACTTC

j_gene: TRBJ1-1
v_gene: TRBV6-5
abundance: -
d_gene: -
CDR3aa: CASSYRRGTNTEAFF
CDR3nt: TGTGCCAGCAGCTACAGACGGGGCACGAACACTGAAGCTTTCTTT

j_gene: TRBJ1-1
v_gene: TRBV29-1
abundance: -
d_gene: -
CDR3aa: CSVAPRGKMNTEAFF
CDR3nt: TGCAGCGTTGCCCCGAGGGGGAAAATGAACACTGAAGCTTTCTTT

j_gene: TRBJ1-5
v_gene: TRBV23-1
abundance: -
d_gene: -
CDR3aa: CASSQYRCEGASNQPQHF
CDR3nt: TGCGCCAGCAGTCAATATCGTTGTGAAGGGGCCAGCAATCAGCCCCAGCATTTT

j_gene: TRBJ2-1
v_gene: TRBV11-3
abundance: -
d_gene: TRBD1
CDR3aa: CASSSGQGAHNEQFF
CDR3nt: TGTGCCAGCAGCTCCGGACAGGGGGCCCACAATGAGCAGTTCTTC

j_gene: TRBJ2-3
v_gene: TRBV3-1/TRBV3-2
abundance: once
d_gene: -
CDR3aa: CASSQGFWSEGTQYF
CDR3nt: TGTGCCAGCAGCCAAGGTTTCTGGAGCGAGGGTACGCAGTATTTT

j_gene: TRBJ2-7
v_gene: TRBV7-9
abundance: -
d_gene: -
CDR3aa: CASSLAQTGEGEQYF
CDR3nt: TGTGCCAGCAGCTTAGCCCAGACAGGGGAGGGCGAGCAGTACTTC

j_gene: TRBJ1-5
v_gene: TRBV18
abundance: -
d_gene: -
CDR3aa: CASSLVPEGYDSNQPQHF
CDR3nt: TGTGCCAGCTCACTGGTCCCCGAGGGATACGATAGCAATCAGCCCCAGCATTTT

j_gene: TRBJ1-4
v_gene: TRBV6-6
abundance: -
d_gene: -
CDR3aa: CASSYRGYNEKLFF
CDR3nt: TGTGCCAGCAGTTACAGGGGTTATAATGAAAAACTGTTTTTT

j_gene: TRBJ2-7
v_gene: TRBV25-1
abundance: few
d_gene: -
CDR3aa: CASRAGEHEQYF
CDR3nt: TGTGCCAGCAGGGCAGGGGAGCACGAGCAGTACTTC

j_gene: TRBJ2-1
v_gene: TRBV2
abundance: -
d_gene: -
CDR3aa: CASSKTRERGVNEQFF
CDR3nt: TGTGCCAGCAGTAAGACTAGGGAGAGGGGAGTAAATGAGCAGTTCTTC

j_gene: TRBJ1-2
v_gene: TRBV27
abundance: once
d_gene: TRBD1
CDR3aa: CASRTRTGFGYTF
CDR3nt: TGTGCCAGCAGAACCAGGACAGGCTTCGGCTACACCTTC

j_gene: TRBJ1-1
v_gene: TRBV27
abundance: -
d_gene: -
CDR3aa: CASRTRTAFEAFF
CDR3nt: TGTGCCAGCAGGACAAGGACAGCTTTTGAAGCTTTCTTT

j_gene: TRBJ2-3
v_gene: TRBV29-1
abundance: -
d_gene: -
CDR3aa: CSVVAGGTDTQYF
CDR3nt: TGCAGCGTGGTCGCCGGGGGAACAGATACGCAGTATTTT

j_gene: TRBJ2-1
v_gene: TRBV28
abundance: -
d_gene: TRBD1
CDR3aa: CASGGLGQIYNEQFF
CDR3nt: TGTGCCAGCGGGGGTTTGGGACAGATATACAATGAGCAGTTCTTC

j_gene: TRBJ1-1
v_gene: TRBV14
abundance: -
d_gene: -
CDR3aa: CASSPHLSSTEAFF
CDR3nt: TGTGCCAGCAGCCCCCATTTGAGCTCCACTGAAGCTTTCTTT

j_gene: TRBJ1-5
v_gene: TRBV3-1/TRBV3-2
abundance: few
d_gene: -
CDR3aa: CASSQDFGNQPQHF
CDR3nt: TGTGCCAGCAGCCAAGATTTTGGGAATCAGCCCCAGCATTTT

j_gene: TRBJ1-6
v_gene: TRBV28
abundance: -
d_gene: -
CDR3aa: CASSELGLDSPLHF
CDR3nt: TGTGCCAGCAGTGAGCTCGGGCTGGATTCACCCCTCCACTTT

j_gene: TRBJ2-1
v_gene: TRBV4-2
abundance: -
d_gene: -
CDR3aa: CASSPGGNNEQFF
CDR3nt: TGTGCCAGCAGCCCGGGCGGCAACAATGAGCAGTTCTTC

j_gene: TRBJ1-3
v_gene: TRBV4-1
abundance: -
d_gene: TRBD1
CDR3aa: CASSQPTGGRGNTIYF
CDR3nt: TGCGCCAGCAGCCAACCGACAGGGGGCCGTGGAAACACCATATATTTT

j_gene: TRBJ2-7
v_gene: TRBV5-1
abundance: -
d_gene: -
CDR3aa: CASSIRVGQTTGEQYF
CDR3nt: TGCGCCAGCAGCATAAGGGTGGGGCAGACAACGGGGGAGCAGTACTTC

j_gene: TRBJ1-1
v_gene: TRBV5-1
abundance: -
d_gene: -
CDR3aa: CASSLDPGRGTEAFF
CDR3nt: TGCGCCAGCAGCTTGGATCCGGGGCGGGGCACTGAAGCTTTCTTT

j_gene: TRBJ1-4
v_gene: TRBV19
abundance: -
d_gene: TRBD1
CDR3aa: CASSLGAGAGGPEKLFF
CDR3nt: TGTGCCAGTAGTCTAGGAGCTGGGGCAGGGGGCCCCGAAAAACTGTTTTTT

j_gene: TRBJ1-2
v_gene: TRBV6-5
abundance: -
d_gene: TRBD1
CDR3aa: CASRTTGQGYGYTF
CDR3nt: TGTGCCAGCAGAACCACGGGACAGGGGTATGGCTACACCTTC

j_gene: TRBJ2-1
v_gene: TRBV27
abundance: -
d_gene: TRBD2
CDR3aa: CASSFLRREGLSYNEQFF
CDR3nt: TGTGCCAGCAGTTTTCTCCGGCGGGAGGGCCTCTCCTACAATGAGCAGTTCTTC

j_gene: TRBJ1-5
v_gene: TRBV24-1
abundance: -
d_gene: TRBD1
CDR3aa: CATSDTDRGGNQPQHF
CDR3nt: TGTGCCACCAGTGACACCGACAGGGGTGGCAATCAGCCCCAGCATTTT

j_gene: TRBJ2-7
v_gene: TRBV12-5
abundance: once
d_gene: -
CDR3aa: CASGLNNYEQYF
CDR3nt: TGTGCTAGTGGTTTGAATAATTACGAGCAGTACTTC

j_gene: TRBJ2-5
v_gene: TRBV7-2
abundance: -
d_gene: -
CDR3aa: CASSPEHGQQETQYF
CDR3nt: TGTGCCAGCAGCCCCGAACACGGACAGCAAGAGACCCAGTACTTC

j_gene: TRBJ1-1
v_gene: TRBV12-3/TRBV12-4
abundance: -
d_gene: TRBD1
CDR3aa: CASSFDRDTEAFF
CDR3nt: TGTGCCAGCAGTTTCGACAGGGACACTGAAGCTTTCTTT

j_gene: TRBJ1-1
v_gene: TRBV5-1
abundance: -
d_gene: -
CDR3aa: CASSLRPGTKNTEAFF
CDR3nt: TGCGCCAGCAGCTTAAGGCCCGGGACCAAAAACACTGAAGCTTTCTTT

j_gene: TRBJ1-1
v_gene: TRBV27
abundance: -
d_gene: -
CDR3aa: CASSLSNAAGTEAFF
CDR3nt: TGTGCCAGCAGTTTATCGAATGCAGCAGGGACTGAAGCTTTCTTT

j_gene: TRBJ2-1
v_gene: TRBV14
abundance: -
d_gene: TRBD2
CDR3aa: CASSFSRGGLGNEQFF
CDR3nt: TGTGCCAGCAGCTTCTCCCGGGGGGGTCTCGGCAATGAGCAGTTCTTC

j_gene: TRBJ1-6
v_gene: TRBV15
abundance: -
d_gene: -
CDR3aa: CATSRDRGAPLHF
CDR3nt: TGTGCCACCAGCAGAGATCGGGGGGCACCCCTCCACTTT

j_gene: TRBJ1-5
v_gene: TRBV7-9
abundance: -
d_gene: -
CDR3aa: CASSTTGLSSNQPQHF
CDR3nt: TGTGCCAGCAGCACAACAGGTCTAAGTAGCAATCAGCCCCAGCATTTT

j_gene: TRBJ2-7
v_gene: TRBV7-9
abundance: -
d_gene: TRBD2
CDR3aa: CASSSPQGAGGYEQYF
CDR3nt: TGTGCCAGCAGTTCCCCCCAGGGAGCGGGGGGTTACGAGCAGTACTTC

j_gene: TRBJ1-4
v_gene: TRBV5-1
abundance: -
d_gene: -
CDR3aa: CASSEIQANEKLFF
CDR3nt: TGCGCCAGCAGCGAAATACAGGCTAATGAAAAACTGTTTTTT

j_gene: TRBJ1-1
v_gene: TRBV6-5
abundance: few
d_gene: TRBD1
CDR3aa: CASREGQLNTEAFF
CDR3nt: TGTGCCAGCAGGGAGGGACAGTTGAACACTGAAGCTTTCTTT

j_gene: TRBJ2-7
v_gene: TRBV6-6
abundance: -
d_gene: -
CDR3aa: CASSYADYEQYF
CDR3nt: TGTGCCAGCAGTTACGCGGACTACGAGCAGTACTTC

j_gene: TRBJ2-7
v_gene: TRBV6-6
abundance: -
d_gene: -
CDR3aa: CASSYSETLAEQYF
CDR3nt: TGTGCCAGCAGTTACTCGGAGACTTTGGCTGAGCAGTACTTC

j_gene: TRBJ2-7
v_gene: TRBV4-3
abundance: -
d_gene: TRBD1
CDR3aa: CASSHRTGFEQYF
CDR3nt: TGCGCCAGCAGCCACCGGACAGGGTTCGAGCAGTACTTC

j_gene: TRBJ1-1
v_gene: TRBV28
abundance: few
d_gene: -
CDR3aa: CASSPTTGSSIEAFF
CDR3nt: TGTGCCAGCAGCCCCACTACAGGCAGTTCGATTGAAGCTTTCTTT

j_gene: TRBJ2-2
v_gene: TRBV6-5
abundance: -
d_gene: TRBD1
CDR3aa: CASNIRTGSGELFF
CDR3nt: TGTGCCAGCAATATACGGACAGGGAGCGGGGAGCTGTTTTTT

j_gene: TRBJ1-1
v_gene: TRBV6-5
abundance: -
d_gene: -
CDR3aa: CASSYSKSRVRAFF
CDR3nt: TGTGCCAGCAGTTACTCGAAGTCCAGGGTACGGGCTTTCTTT

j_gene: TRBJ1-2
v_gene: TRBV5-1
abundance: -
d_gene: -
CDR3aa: CASSLNYGYTF
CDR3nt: TGCGCCAGCAGCTTGAATTATGGCTACACCTTC

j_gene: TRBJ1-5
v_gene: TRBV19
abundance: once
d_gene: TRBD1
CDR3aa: CASSTRTGGDNQPQHF
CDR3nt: TGTGCCAGTAGTACTCGGACAGGGGGAGACAATCAGCCCCAGCATTTT

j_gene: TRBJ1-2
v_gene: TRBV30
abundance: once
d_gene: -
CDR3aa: CAWRVQVGYTF
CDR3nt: TGTGCCTGGAGAGTACAGGTTGGCTACACCTTC

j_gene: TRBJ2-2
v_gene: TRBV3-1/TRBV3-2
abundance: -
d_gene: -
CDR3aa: CASSPGNTGELFF
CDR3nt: TGTGCCAGCAGCCCGGGGAACACCGGGGAGCTGTTTTTT

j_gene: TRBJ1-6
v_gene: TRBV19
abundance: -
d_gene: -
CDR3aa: CASTSQGTGYNSPLHF
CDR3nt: TGTGCCAGTACCTCTCAAGGGACGGGGTATAATTCACCCCTCCACTTT

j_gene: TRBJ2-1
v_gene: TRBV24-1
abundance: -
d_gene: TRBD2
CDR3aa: CATSGSGRAFNEQFF
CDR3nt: TGTGCCACCAGTGGTAGCGGGAGGGCCTTCAATGAGCAGTTCTTC

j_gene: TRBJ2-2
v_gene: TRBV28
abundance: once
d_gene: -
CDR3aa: CASSFQGRTGELFF
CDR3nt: TGTGCCAGCAGTTTCCAGGGAAGAACCGGGGAGCTGTTTTTT